Sequencing of this TCR beta chain was carried out in a study of CD8 T cells in ankylosing spondylitis. The V end was cut by 0 bases, the J end by 6 bases, with 5 bases between. CDR3 length: 13 amino acids. Germline assignment: CDR1 SEHNR and CDR2 FQNEAQ (reference sequence). This clonotype was seen a few times. TCRdb ran MiXCR on the 5' RACE reads and lists one entry per CDR3 protein. The sample holds about 36,000 distinct CDR3 sequences; approximately 10% are singletons and the top ten take around 21%. This clonotype was sampled from a male donor with ankylosing spondylitis. The source material was synovial fluid, either unsorted or a sorted T cell fraction (not recorded which). The chain couples TRBV7-9 to TRBJ2-2; unclear D gene. The chain's CDR3 is CASSLARSGELFF. In DNA, the CDR3 is TGTGCCAGCAGCTTAGCTCGGTCCGGGGAGCTGTTTTTT.